This T cell receptor (beta chain) was found in a study of blood T cell repertoires in COVID-19. Libraries were prepared by immunoSEQ multiplex PCR; TCRdb keeps only in-frame clonotypes and omits some of them. This table has under 150,000 clones, around nine tenths appearing once. Deletions cut 5 bases from V and 3 bases from J, with 13 bases between. CDR1 is MNHEY, CDR2 SVGAGI, per germline. The CDR3 extends over 14 amino acids. The J gene is TRBJ1-1, the V gene TRBV6-5, with D perhaps TRBD1 (5 bases). Source material: peripheral blood. This TCR came from a middle-aged man with active or convalescent COVID-19. CDR3 sequence reads: CASSTGSEYTEAFF. The CDR3 DNA sequence: TGTGCCAGCAGTACAGGATCAGAGTACACTGAAGCTTTCTTT.